Below, 28 T cell receptor beta chains from the same sample are listed, as sequenced in a study of T cell changes during pregnancy in multiple sclerosis. Produced via immunoSEQ multiplex PCR; TCRdb's table is partial and in-frame only. The sample holds around 37,000 clones; around 92% are singletons and the top ten take about 6.3%. Specimen: CD8+ T cells from peripheral blood mononuclear cells, collected in the second trimester of pregnancy. Receptors were obtained from a female donor with multiple sclerosis, enrolled in a pregnancy study.

The chain combines TRBV11-2 with TRBJ2-7; D is possibly TRBD2 (5 bases). This CDR3 is built from 14 residues. Looked up from germline, CDR1 is SGHAT and CDR2 is FQNNGV. Trimming removed 2 bases at V and 3 bases at J, with 11 bases between. CDR3 coding DNA: TGTGCCAGCAGCTTAATCCTAGCAAACTACGAGCAGTACTTC. It encodes CASSLILANYEQYF.

This chain uses TRBV27 with TRBJ2-1; D gene uncertain. The V gene's germline CDR1 is MNHEY and CDR2 SMNVEV (reference sequence). The CDR3 is 14 residues long. Trimming removed 6 bases from V and 0 bases from J, with 9 bases in between. The chain's CDR3 is CASSPAGSYNEQFF. In DNA, the CDR3 is TGTGCCAGCAGCCCGGCAGGCTCCTACAATGAGCAGTTCTTC.

This clone has only one observation. CDR3 sequence reads: CASGWTGGSYEQYF. The DNA for the CDR3 is TGTGCCAGCGGCTGGACAGGCGGCTCCTACGAGCAGTACTTC. The chain combines TRBV27 with TRBJ2-7, with 7 bases identical to TRBD1. The CDR3 length is 14 residues. Germline CDR1 and CDR2: MNHEY and SMNVEV (reference sequence). The V segment lost 8 bases and the J segment 0 bases; nucleotides outside the gene matches: 7.

The rearrangement joins TRBV7-9 to TRBJ1-1; D is uncertain. CDR3 length: 13 residues. The V gene's germline CDR1 is SEHNR and CDR2 FQNEAQ (reference sequence). Between the trimmed V and J ends, which lost 5 bases and 1 base, there was a span of 8 bases. The CDR3 region has the DNA TGTGCCAGCAGCCCCACTCGGAACACTGAAGCTTTCTTT. This sequence encodes CASSPTRNTEAFF.

The chain carries TRBV10-1 and TRBJ2-1, with 7 bases identical to TRBD1. V lost 2 bases and J lost 2; bases outside the gene matches: 0. Germline CDR1 is WNHNN and CDR2 is SYGVQD (reference sequence). The CDR3 is 14 amino acids. The DNA for the CDR3 is TGCGCCAGCAGTGAGCAGGGGGCCTACAATGAGCAGTTCTTC. It is translated as CASSEQGAYNEQFF.

V gene TRBV5-1 combines with J gene TRBJ2-7; possible D gene TRBD1, 5 bases. V was clipped by 1 base and J by 7 bases, with 24 bases between them. The germline gives CDR1 SGHRS, CDR2 YFSETQ. CDR3 length: 17 residues. CDR3 DNA: TGCGCCAGCAGCTTGTATGTGGCAGGGTCCGCCTCTGAGGAGCAGTACTTC. It yields the protein CASSLYVAGSASEEQYF.

The chain carries TRBV7-9 and TRBJ2-5; 10 bases are shared with TRBD2. Germline V gene sequence: CDR1 SEHNR, CDR2 FQNEAQ (reference sequence). The CDR3 length is 14 residues. J was trimmed by 4 bases and V by 5 bases; bases with no gene match: 4. The CDR3 region has the DNA TGTGCCAGCAGCCCTATAGCGGGGGGAGAGACCCAGTACTTC. It yields the protein CASSPIAGGETQYF.

This clone has a handful of counts. The chain has TRBV27 and TRBJ1-2, with D possibly being TRBD1 (5 bases). V gave up 8 bases and J gave up 9 bases, with 22 bases separating them. Germline CDR1 is MNHEY and CDR2 is SMNVEV (reference sequence). This CDR3 is built from 14 residues. The CDR3 coding sequence is TGTGCCAGCCATCCTGGGGGACTCCCGAACAGCTACACCTTC. This sequence encodes CASHPGGLPNSYTF.

This clone appeared a few times. The chain has TRBV19 and TRBJ1-5; D is perhaps TRBD1 (6 bases). Trimming stripped 7 bases from V and 6 bases from J, with 10 bases between. Germline loops: CDR1 LNHDA, CDR2 SQIVND (reference sequence). CDR3 length: 12 amino acids. This CDR3 reads CASMQGSQPQHF. As DNA, the CDR3 is TGTGCCAGTATGCAGGGGAGTCAGCCCCAGCATTTT.

This clone was picked up one time. Other DNA sequences in the same sample also yield this CDR3. J is TRBJ1-5 and V is TRBV10-3; perhaps TRBD1 as D (5 bases). V was pared by 2 bases and J by 4 bases, with 9 bases between. The CDR3 loop spans 14 amino acids. Per the germline V gene, CDR1 is ENHRY and CDR2 is SYGVKD. CDR3 sequence: CAISEGGGNQPQHF. The CDR3 DNA follows: TGTGCCATCAGTGAGGGCGGGGGAAATCAGCCCCAGCATTTT.

In its sample, this clone was seen once. This chain links TRBV27 with TRBJ2-7; 7 positions match TRBD1. The CDR3 is 12 residues long. Trimming removed 6 bases from V and 2 bases from J; junction bases left unmatched: 1. From germline, CDR1 is MNHEY and CDR2 SMNVEV (reference sequence). The chain's CDR3 is CASRGTAYEQYF. The CDR3 DNA reads as TGTGCCAGCAGGGGGACAGCCTACGAGCAGTACTTC.

V usage is TRBV4-2 and J usage is TRBJ1-5; TRBD1 agrees at 7 bases. The CDR3 is made up of 19 amino acids. CDR1 is LGHNA and CDR2 is YNFKEQ in the germline V gene. V lost 1 base, J lost 0 bases, and 12 bases stayed unmatched. The CDR3 nucleotides are TGTGCCAGCAGCCAAGGCCTCCCGGGACAGTACGATAGCAATCAGCCCCAGCATTTT. Its translation: CASSQGLPGQYDSNQPQHF.

In DNA, the CDR3 is TGTGCCAGCAGCTTAGTTCACAGTGCCCGCGGCTACACCTTC. Its protein is CASSLVHSARGYTF. The chain carries TRBV7-2 and TRBJ1-2; D call uncertain. Germline V gene lookup returns CDR1 SGHTA and CDR2 FQGNSA. There are 14 residues in the CDR3. V gave up 1 base and J gave up 8 bases, with 14 bases separating them.

A single count supports this clone. This sequence joins TRBV5-8 and TRBJ2-1; TRBD2 agrees at 7 bases. Germline CDR1 reads SGHTS; CDR2 reads YDEGEE. Trimming at V came to 1 base and at J to 4 bases, leaving 5 bases not matched to a gene. This CDR3 has 15 residues. The CDR3 loop reads CASSLYSGNYNEQFF. The CDR3 region has the DNA TGTGCCAGCAGCTTGTACAGCGGGAATTACAATGAGCAGTTCTTC.

The chain links TRBV7-7 to TRBJ2-5, with 9 bases matching TRBD1. The CDR3 is 14 residues long. J gave up 4 bases and V 5 bases, and 5 bases lay outside the gene matches. Per germline, CDR1 SSHAT and CDR2 FNYEAQ (reference sequence). The CDR3 protein is CASSARQGGETQYF. The CDR3 coding sequence is TGTGCCAGCAGCGCCCGACAGGGGGGAGAGACCCAGTACTTC.

This chain joins TRBV4-3 and TRBJ2-7; possibly TRBD1 for D (5 bases). Trimming pared 3 bases from V and 7 bases from J, leaving 22 bases between. This CDR3 has 16 amino acids. Germline V gene lookup returns CDR1 LGHNA and CDR2 YSLEER. CDR3 sequence reads: CASSQDWAGIIGEQYF. The CDR3 DNA reads as TGCGCCAGCAGCCAGGATTGGGCAGGGATCATAGGTGAGCAGTACTTC.

The genes are TRBV27 and TRBJ1-6; D possibly corresponds to TRBD1 (6 bases). V lost 3 bases to trimming and J lost 5 bases, with 8 bases between them. Germline values: CDR1 MNHEY, CDR2 SMNVEV (reference sequence). The CDR3 has 14 amino acids. In DNA form, the CDR3 reads TGTGCCAGCAGTTTCGGACAGAATAATTCACCCCTCCACTTT. Protein sequence: CASSFGQNNSPLHF.

The chain joins TRBV19 to TRBJ1-1; D is ambiguous. CDR1 and CDR2 (germline): LNHDA, SQIVND (reference sequence). The germline V and J ends were trimmed by 2 bases and 0 bases, with 4 bases remaining between them. The CDR3 is made up of 13 amino acids. In nucleotides, the CDR3 is TGTGCCAGTAGTATATCAGTGAACACTGAAGCTTTCTTT. It encodes CASSISVNTEAFF.

The rearrangement uses TRBV6-5 and TRBJ1-1; 9 bases are shared with TRBD1. The ends lost 8 bases at V and 4 bases at J; junction bases unmatched: 8. This CDR3 contains 14 residues. Germline V gene sequence: CDR1 MNHEY, CDR2 SVGAGI. This CDR3 is CASGRQGVGTEAFF. Written as DNA, the CDR3 is TGTGCCAGCGGTCGACAGGGGGTGGGCACTGAAGCTTTCTTT.

The chain employs TRBV30 and TRBJ2-6, with D hard to call. V lost 2 bases and J 0 bases, leaving 8 bases between the germline ends. CDR3 length equals 15 residues. The germline gives CDR1 GTSNPN, CDR2 SVGIG (reference sequence). In DNA, the CDR3 is TGTGCCTGGAGTTCCCCGGGCTCTGGGGCCAACGTCCTGACTTTC. The encoded protein is CAWSSPGSGANVLTF.

The CDR3 DNA reads TGTGCCAGTAGTGCCTCCGGGACAGGGGGCGGGGGCTACACCTTC. Its protein is CASSASGTGGGGYTF. The chain joins TRBV19 to TRBJ1-2; 12 nucleotides match TRBD1. This CDR3 has 15 residues. CDR1 and CDR2 from the germline V gene are LNHDA and SQIVND (reference sequence). Trimming took 5 bases from V and 8 from J; bases not matched to a gene: 9.

The chain carries TRBV6-1 and TRBJ1-2; D possibly corresponds to TRBD1 (5 bases). The germline V gene encodes CDR1 MNHNS and CDR2 SASEGT. V shed 2 bases and J shed 7 bases, with 17 bases lying between them. The CDR3 is 15 amino acids. CDR3 sequence: CASSEYIGREGGYTF. CDR3 coding DNA: TGTGCCAGCAGTGAATATATTGGCAGGGAAGGTGGCTACACCTTC.

This clone was seen just once. This chain links TRBV7-9 with TRBJ2-7; 7 bases are shared with TRBD2. V was pared by 8 bases and J by 1 base, with 11 bases of the junction left unmatched. The CDR3 is 15 residues long. CDR1 and CDR2 from the germline V gene are SEHNR and FQNEAQ (reference sequence). CDR3 nucleotides: TGTGCCAGCGGTACTGGGACTACCGTATCCTACGAGCAGTACTTC. Amino acid sequence: CASGTGTTVSYEQYF.

This clone has only one observation. The chain has TRBV6-1 and TRBJ1-2, with 7 bases that match TRBD1. Trimming took 5 bases from V and 5 from J; bases not matched to a gene: 17. The CDR3 spans 17 residues. Germline V gene lookup returns CDR1 MNHNS and CDR2 SASEGT. In nucleotides, the CDR3 is TGTGCCAGCAGTCAAGGGTGGGCAGGGGGTTCGAGGTATGGCTACACCTTC. Amino acid sequence: CASSQGWAGGSRYGYTF.

This chain connects TRBV6-1 to TRBJ2-7; the match to TRBD1 covers 8 bases. The CDR3 length is 15 residues. J lost 8 bases, V lost 3 bases, and 12 bases had no gene match. Germline V gene lookup returns CDR1 MNHNS and CDR2 SASEGT. CDR3 nucleotide sequence: TGTGCCAGCAGTGACTCACTCCGGGACAGGAAAAAGCAGTACTTC. Residues: CASSDSLRDRKKQYF.

This clone was picked up many times. The V and J genes are TRBV18 and TRBJ2-3; no definite D call. This CDR3 contains 15 residues. Trimming shortened V by 4 bases and J by 0 bases, and 11 bases separated the two germline ends. Germline-derived CDR1 and CDR2 are KGHSH and LQKENI. CDR3 bases: TGTGCCAGCTCACGAATCGGTACTAGCACAGATACGCAGTATTTT. This encodes CASSRIGTSTDTQYF. The full variable domain, in which reference TRBV18 and TRBJ2-3 provide the parts outside the CDR3, is NAGVMQNPRHLVRRRGQEARLRCSPMKGHSHVYWYRQLPEEGLKFMVYLQKENIIDESGMPKERFSAEFPKEGPSILRIQQVVRGDSAAYFCASSRIGTSTDTQYFGPGTRLTVL.

This chain joins TRBV6-1 and TRBJ2-5; 9 bases line up with TRBD1. In germline, CDR1 is MNHNS, CDR2 SASEGT. The CDR3 spans 12 residues. The DNA for the CDR3 is TGTGTTCTCGAGGGACAGGGCGAGACCCAGTACTTC. Its protein product is CVLEGQGETQYF.

The chain combines TRBV6-1 with TRBJ2-7; D possibly corresponds to TRBD1 (6 bases). This CDR3 is built from 12 residues. Trimming stripped 9 bases from V and 0 bases from J, with 9 bases between. Germline CDR1 and CDR2: MNHNS and SASEGT. The CDR3: CASRQDSYEQYF. The CDR3 nucleotides are TGTGCCAGTCGACAGGACTCCTACGAGCAGTACTTC.